What follows describes a single T cell receptor (beta chain). Its antigen is currently not known. Base qualities are missing; no much larger clone stands one base away. This entry comes from a study of blood T cell repertoires in COVID-19 (dated by TCRdb to 2018 to 2021). About the investigation overall: Samples covering the acute and convalescent phases of COVID-19 were provided by collaborators in the United States, Italy and Spain. The prospective study material was composed of cDNA or gDNA derived from T cells, B-cell-depleted T cells, or PBMCs. The dataset comprised deeply sampled blood TCRbeta repertoires from subjects exposed to, actively infected with, or recovered from COVID-19. The repertoires were made available in a free public database intended to serve as a resource for research on the immune response to SARS-CoV-2. The samples were drawn from two sources: the first 160 participants of the ongoing ImmuneRACE study, and 1,000 to 1,500 subjects contributed by 6 global collaborators. Nearly every sample came with metadata listing a de-identified subject ID, COVID-19 status, age in years and sex. Where available, HLA class I and class II types were taken from metadata supplied by the sample provider and were not determined by assay-based typing.

The immunoSEQ Assay, a bias-controlled multiplex PCR, was used to amplify TCRbeta CDR3 regions from genomic DNA. In the paper's pipeline: The number of nucleated cells in each sample was estimated from the amplification of reference gene primers within the assay. To quantify the absolute abundance of each unique TCRbeta CDR3 rearrangement, sequence reads were collapsed and filtered. Productive Simpson clonality was computed per sample as the square root of Simpson's diversity index over productive rearrangements. Sourced from immuneACCESS, this table was stored by TCRdb with only in-frame sequences that have V and J called. A share of the clones is absent; for the studies checked, an unresolved V gene accounts for under half, and the remainder has no known explanation. The V and J calls and clone size were taken over from that table, and D and trimming were inferred from the DNA. Recorded for this sample are 400,000 to 450,000 clones; 85% to 90% of them occurred a single time. 1.1% of the sample belongs to the ten largest clones.

Per the germline V gene (reference sequence), GTSNPN is the CDR1 and SVGIG is the CDR2. Clipping removes 4 bases from V and 0 bases from J, with 3 as the unmatched junction base count. The CDR3, from cysteine to phenylalanine, totals 14 residues. The read is trimmed to its CDR3 DNA, 42 bases read in frame from base 1. Participants in the prospective study were enrolled through a virtual design, were aged about 18 to 90 years, and lived in about 25 United States geographic areas. In the prospective study, participants were assigned to cohorts based on the clinical history participants reported in a screening survey and a study questionnaire. ImmuneRACE Cohort 3 recovered participants were defined by two consecutive negative NP/OP PCR tests, healthcare professional clearance, or symptom resolution. In the prospective study, mobile phlebotomists collected whole blood, serum and a nasopharyngeal or oropharyngeal swab from each participant. Over a roughly 2-month period, participants in the prospective study had the option of providing additional blood draws and questionnaires. Before DNA extraction, prospective study blood samples were shipped either frozen or at room temperature.

General findings and caveats noted by the study authors: The quantity of clinical and demographic metadata differed by source and by participant and was supplied without curation.

The sample taken for sequencing was PBMCs or T cells enriched from blood (not recorded which). Here the chain combines TRBV30 and TRBJ2-1; TRBD2 fits 7 bases in the junction. The TCR comes from a man aged 25-45 years who had recovered from COVID-19. The DNA sequence is as follows: TGTGCCTGGAAGCTAGCGGACTCCTACAATGAGCAGTTCTTC. The encoded protein is CAWKLADSYNEQFF.